This entry concerns a single T cell receptor (beta chain). Its antigen remains unidentified. The CDR3 has 14 residues. Losses at the gene ends were 5 bases for V and 5 bases for J; bases not matched to a gene: 8. CDR1 SGHAT and CDR2 FQNNGV come from the germline V gene. This record comes from a study of radiotherapy plus CTLA-4 blockade in lung cancer. Study in general: Objective responses were seen in around 19% of patients, disease control in approximately 30%.

Study-wide results and caveats: The authors reported that early blood T cell clone dynamics, with interferon-beta, best predicted response. An expansion of tumor-derived TCR clones occurred in blood after radiotherapy plus ipilimumab.

Data came from immunoSEQ multiplex PCR; TCRdb stores just in-frame clones and leaves some out. The data contain 75,000 to 100,000 clones, roughly 79% of them seen just once; the ten biggest clones take up around 2.8%. The gene calls are TRBV11-2 and TRBJ1-2; the match to TRBD1 covers 7 bases. This receptor was taken from a human donor with non-small cell lung cancer who had a partial response to radiotherapy plus ipilimumab. Some clones in this sample may be carry-over from other donors' samples. Sample: peripheral blood, taken from a patient treated with radiotherapy plus ipilimumab. CDR3 protein: CASSQIDRDYGYTF. CDR3 bases: TGTGCCAGCAGCCAGATCGACAGGGATTATGGCTACACCTTC.